This entry lists 5 T cell receptor beta chains sequenced from one sample in a study of blood T cell repertoires in COVID-19 (dated by TCRdb to 2019 to 2021). To prepare the library, the immunoSEQ multiplex PCR assay was applied. TCRdb took over this immuneACCESS table, retaining in-frame rearrangements with V and J assigned. Such tables are incomplete; in checked studies, under half of the missing clones stem from an unresolved V gene, and the remainder is unexplained. In all, the sample holds fewer than 350,000 clones, and roughly 89% of those were seen once. The ten largest make up under 7% of the sample. The specimen was PBMCs or T cells enriched from blood (not recorded which). These receptors all come from a woman aged 35 to 49 who had recovered from COVID-19.

V and J are TRBV6-5 and TRBJ1-2, with D possibly TRBD1 on 5 matching bases. The V gene's germline CDR1 is MNHEY and CDR2 SVGAGI. V lost 0 bases to trimming and J lost 8 bases, with 16 bases between them. CDR3 length: 15 amino acids. This chain's CDR3 is CASSYSIRAGLGYTF. The CDR3 nucleotides read TGTGCCAGCAGTTACTCGATCAGGGCAGGTCTAGGCTACACCTTC.

The J gene is TRBJ2-5, the V gene TRBV30; D is possibly TRBD2 (6 bases). Trimming stripped 4 bases from V and 5 bases from J, with 17 bases between. The CDR3 extends over 14 amino acids. Per germline, CDR1 GTSNPN and CDR2 SVGIG (reference sequence). CDR3 nucleotide sequence: TGTGCCTGGACGCAGGAGTTTGCGGGGGAGACCCAGTACTTC. The encoded protein is CAWTQEFAGETQYF.

The chain couples TRBV30 to TRBJ1-3, with a possible D match to TRBD1 (5 bases). V gave up 4 bases and J gave up 0 bases, with 19 bases separating them. This CDR3 is 17 amino acids long. The germline gives CDR1 GTSNPN, CDR2 SVGIG (reference sequence). The CDR3 sequence: CAWKRGAAQSSGNTIYF. The CDR3 nucleotides are TGTGCCTGGAAACGCGGGGCAGCCCAAAGCTCTGGAAACACCATATATTTT.

With regard to this clone: The same CDR3 is also encoded by other DNA sequences in this sample. The chain employs TRBV5-1 and TRBJ2-6; D not certain. Germline assignment: CDR1 SGHRS and CDR2 YFSETQ. CDR3 size: 14 residues. The germline V and J ends were trimmed by 3 bases and 1 base, with 5 bases remaining between them. The chain's CDR3 is CASSYGSGANVLTF. The CDR3 DNA is TGCGCCAGCAGCTACGGGTCTGGGGCCAACGTCCTGACTTTC. Supplemented by reference TRBV5-1 and TRBJ2-6, the full variable domain reads KAGVTQTPRYLIKTRGQQVTLSCSPISGHRSVSWYQQTPGQGLQFLFEYFSETQRNKGNFPGRFSGRQFSNSRSEMNVSTLELGDSALYLCASSYGSGANVLTFGAGSRLTVL.

The V gene is TRBV5-1, the J gene TRBJ1-4; tentative D call: TRBD1 (5 bases). Germline CDR1 and CDR2: SGHRS and YFSETQ. The CDR3 length is 18 residues. V was cut by 2 bases and J by 0 bases, with 17 bases left in between. The CDR3 sequence: CASSFMGQVGPTNEKLFF. The CDR3 DNA reads as TGCGCCAGCAGCTTTATGGGGCAAGTTGGCCCAACTAATGAAAAACTGTTTTTT.